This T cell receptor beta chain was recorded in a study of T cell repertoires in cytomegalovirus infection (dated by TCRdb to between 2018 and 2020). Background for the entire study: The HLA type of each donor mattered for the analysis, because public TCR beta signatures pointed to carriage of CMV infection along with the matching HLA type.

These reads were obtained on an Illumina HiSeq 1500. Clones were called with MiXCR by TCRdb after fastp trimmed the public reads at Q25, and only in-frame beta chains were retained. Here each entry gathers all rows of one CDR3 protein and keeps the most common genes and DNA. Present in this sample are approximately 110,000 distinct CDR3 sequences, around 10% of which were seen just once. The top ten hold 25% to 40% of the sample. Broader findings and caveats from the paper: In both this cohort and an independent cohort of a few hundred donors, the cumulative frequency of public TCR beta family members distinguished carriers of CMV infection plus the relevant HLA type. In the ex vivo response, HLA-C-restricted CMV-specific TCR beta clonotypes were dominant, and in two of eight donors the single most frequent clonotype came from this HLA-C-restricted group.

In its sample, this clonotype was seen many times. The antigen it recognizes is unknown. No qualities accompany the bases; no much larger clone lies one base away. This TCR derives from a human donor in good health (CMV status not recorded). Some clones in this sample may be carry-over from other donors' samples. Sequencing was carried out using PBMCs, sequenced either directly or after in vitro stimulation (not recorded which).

The CDR3 in this case is CASSLRQDRSTQYF. The DNA sequence is given as TGTGCCAGCAGCTTACGCCAGGACAGATCGACCCAGTACTTC. The sequence links TRBV7-2 to TRBJ2-5, and TRBD1 may be the D gene, going by 6 matching bases. The CDR3, from cysteine to phenylalanine, totals 14 residues. Kept here is only the CDR3 DNA, which spans 42 bases and is read in frame from base 1. The germline V gene provides CDR1 SGHTA and CDR2 FQGNSA. V is shortened by 2 bases, J by 7 bases, and the region joining them spans 14 bases.